This is a list of T cell receptor beta chains from one sample in a study of blood T cell repertoires in COVID-19. The data were produced by immunoSEQ multiplex PCR, yet TCRdb's version contains in-frame clones alone and is incomplete. The sample shows 93,000 or so clones, nearly 85% of them seen only once. The sequenced material came from peripheral blood. The receptors were sampled from a human donor in a cohort sampled during active or convalescent COVID-19. Each CDR3 is given with its conserved first and last residue. Each record gives: clone size, J gene, V gene, CDR3 protein. The listing skips clone size in some rows; elsewhere it reads once, few, many or a size class.

. | TRBJ2-7 | TRBV11-2 | CASSLLRGGTYEQYF
. | TRBJ2-2 | TRBV7-6 | CASREWRGANTGELFF
. | TRBJ2-2 | TRBV11-2 | CASSLDGNRAGGELFF
. | TRBJ2-7 | TRBV7-9 | CASSPRTSYEQYF
. | TRBJ2-7 | TRBV5-1 | CASSLQAGGPNEQYF
. | TRBJ1-2 | TRBV2 | CASTQGSSFYGYTF
few | TRBJ1-6 | TRBV27 | CASKMARQNSPLHF
. | TRBJ1-5 | TRBV6-2/TRBV6-3 | CASSASGTGVHQPQHF
. | TRBJ1-4 | TRBV9 | CASSLRTELNEKLFF
. | TRBJ1-1 | TRBV19 | CASSIQGQVNTEAFF
. | TRBJ1-6 | TRBV18 | CASSPSTPGQGWSPLHF
few | TRBJ1-2 | TRBV5-6 | CASSFLPRVGYGYTF
. | TRBJ2-7 | TRBV6-1 | CASSGRGGGLGSRSYEQYF
. | TRBJ1-5 | TRBV24-1 | CATSDSGDHNQPQHF
. | TRBJ2-1 | TRBV9 | CASSPRRAGTYNEQFF
. | TRBJ2-1 | TRBV2 | CASRPRGPEQFF
. | TRBJ2-6 | TRBV2 | CASIPGTGIAGANVLTF
. | TRBJ1-5 | TRBV4-2 | CASSQDLQGNQPQHF
. | TRBJ1-2 | TRBV12-3/TRBV12-4 | CASSLIGPGSYTF
. | TRBJ2-5 | TRBV7-3 | CASSLGGGRLWGETQYF
. | TRBJ2-1 | TRBV4-1 | CASSQVSGSSYNEQFF
. | TRBJ2-3 | TRBV4-2 | CASSQGLQVRSDTQYF
. | TRBJ1-1 | TRBV7-2 | CASSNVRGWEAFF
. | TRBJ2-1 | TRBV19 | CASSRSTLAGDEQFF
. | TRBJ1-2 | TRBV28 | CASSLATGVGGYTF
. | TRBJ2-1 | TRBV4-1 | CASSQGHGTSGAWEQFF
. | TRBJ2-7 | TRBV4-2 | CASSQDRQNYEQYF
. | TRBJ2-5 | TRBV7-6 | CASSLGASETQYF
. | TRBJ1-5 | TRBV19 | CASSIGKGIGQGAQPQHF
. | TRBJ2-3 | TRBV11-2 | CASSRLPGADTQYF
. | TRBJ1-1 | TRBV5-1 | CASSVTGTPEAFF
. | TRBJ2-3 | TRBV5-5 | CASSPRTSGGVISTDTQYF
. | TRBJ2-7 | TRBV5-1 | CASSSQAYEQYF
. | TRBJ2-2 | TRBV5-1 | CASSSGVTGGYTGELFF
. | TRBJ1-6 | TRBV19 | CASSSRGGSYNSPLHF
. | TRBJ2-1 | TRBV2 | CASIQGHNEQFF
. | TRBJ2-3 | TRBV7-2 | CASSPRRGTSTDTQYF
few | TRBJ1-1 | TRBV2 | CASRGPLGGTEAFF
. | TRBJ2-7 | TRBV5-1 | CASSPPGQGGSYEQYF